The entry below describes one T cell receptor beta chain. These data originate in a study of control samples from healthy donors and cancer patients. Assay: immunoSEQ multiplex PCR; the TCRdb copy retains only in-frame clones and omits some. The data hold around 68,000 clones, with 83% observed a single time. J was trimmed by 3 bases and V by 5 bases; bases with no gene match: 34. The germline V gene encodes CDR1 LNHDA and CDR2 SQIVND (reference sequence). This CDR3 has 24 amino acids. The chain recombines TRBV19 with TRBJ1-5, with 7 bases lining up with TRBD1. The specimen sequenced was blood. This receptor was identified in a man in his sixties in good health. DNA for the CDR3: TGTGCCAGTAGTGCCCGGACAGGCACAGTTCCCTACAACCCCTTTCTCGACCTCAATCAGCCCCAGCATTTT. As protein: CASSARTGTVPYNPFLDLNQPQHF.